This paragraph covers one T cell receptor beta chain sequence. The antigen this receptor binds is unknown. No base qualities exist here, and no much larger clone lies one base off it. The data originate from a study of beta chain features in type 1 diabetes (dated by TCRdb to 2016 to 2018). For the wider study: Mean age, gender distribution, total cell number and subset yield did not differ between patients and healthy donors. A total of 85 million to 110 million sorted cells were examined across all samples, and RNA yield correlated strongly with the number of cells per subset. In the study, recently diagnosed type 1 diabetes patients and matched healthy donors were compared on the TCRB repertoires of their sorted circulating CD4+ T cell subsets. Naive and central memory subsets were obtained from all 28 donors, but regulatory and stem cell-like memory subsets were isolated from only 8 patients and roughly eight healthy donors.

The High Capacity cDNA Reverse Transcription Kit was used to reverse transcribe all of the isolated RNA, meaning that expressed TCRB transcripts were what got sequenced. Naive, central memory and regulatory T cell samples underwent deep immunoSEQ sequencing, averaging roughly 3.5 million total reads per sample. Sorted cells were lysed in RLT buffer, and RNA was extracted using DNase-treated RNeasy Micro or Mini kits according to cell number. To prevent cross-contamination, each cell subset was processed individually, whereas patient and healthy donor samples were processed jointly. TCRB sequences were amplified from cDNA with the immunoSEQ multiplex PCR, producing 87-bp fragments spanning the CDR3 region. The amplicons were sequenced using the Illumina HiSeq platform. The source study handled its data this way. Synthetic template baselines were used to correct PCR bias computationally, reads within Hamming distance 2 were collapsed together, and singletons that could not be merged were discarded. By aligning reads against IMGT, V, D and J genes, CDR3 length, and insertions or deletions at six rearrangement sites were assigned. Within each subset, clonotype counts were normalized to the number of sorted cells before true diversity and Gini coefficients were calculated with the tcR R package. The overlap coefficient, calculated on TCRB nucleotide sequences, was used to measure repertoire sharing. In TCRdb, the immuneACCESS table is reduced to in-frame sequences with V and J assigned. These tables do not hold every clone; where another copy was compared, an unresolved V gene accounts for under half, and the others remain unexplained. The V and J calls and clone size are taken from that table; D and trimming were inferred from the DNA. The sample contains roughly 150,000 clones, 9% to 10% of them found a single time. The top ten clonotypes cover over 2% of the sample.

Each donor gave one peripheral blood draw, roughly 120 mL on average, collected into heparinised tubes. A BD FACSAria II was used to sort naive, central memory, regulatory and stem cell-like memory CD4+ T cells with a panel that included CD45RO, CCR7, CD25, CD127, CD95 and CD27. Purity was above 98% for every sorted population. Right away, PBMCs were isolated by Lymphoprep density gradient centrifugation and were stained directly, with no culture step. Samples were stained and sorted in pairs, with one healthy donor and one patient per experiment, so that batch effects were minimized. Here is what the overall study found, with its caveats: A moderate but significant shortening of TCRB CDR3 length was observed in type 1 diabetes patients in all four CD4+ subsets. Sequencing cDNA rather than genomic DNA could over-represent highly expressing activated cells, although activation and CD3 levels did not differ between groups. Shorter templates might have been favored by PCR, but patient and control samples were amplified and corrected together, so both groups would have been affected equally by any skew. The naive, central memory and regulatory TCRB repertoires appeared to resemble one another more closely among patients than among healthy donors. HLA sub-analyses involved small numbers of individuals, so any influence of HLA type on TCRB rearrangement remained unresolved. Patients with type 1 diabetes made fewer insertions and deleted more nucleotides at VDJ recombination sites, implying thymic rearrangement abnormalities.

The CDR3 holds 13 amino acids from the cysteine to the phenylalanine. Here the CDR3 DNA is all that survives: 39 bases in frame from base 1. This chain is built from TRBV21-1 and TRBJ2-7; TRBD1, as called in the table, went unchecked against the DNA. TRBV21-1 is tagged as a pseudogene. The origin of this receptor is a young woman in good health. Material for sequencing was central memory CD4+ T cells from blood. The CDR3 reads as follows: CASSIGDSHEQYF. The bases read TGTGCCAGCAGCATAGGGGATTCCCACGAGCAGTACTTC.